The TCR beta chain under discussion was sequenced for a study of shared clonotypes between healthy human individuals (dated by TCRdb to 2020 to 2021). About the investigation overall: The cohort included three men and two women between 18 and 49 years of age. Leukapheresis yielded between about 0.9 and 9 billion PBMCs per donor. To estimate repertoire size and how much clonotype sharing occurs between individuals, the study deeply sequenced the blood TCR repertoires of several healthy adults. For each donor, CD4 naive and CD4 memory were each given three plates, CD8 naive was given two plates, and CD8 memory was given one plate. Different laboratories and diverse techniques were used to prepare libraries and sequence TCR repertoires, to increase sequencing depth and limit assay-specific biases. General study outcomes and caveats: Higher generation probabilities were observed for clonotypes shared by all four sorted-subset donors than for non-shared clonotypes. Rarefaction of sorted-subset datasets indicated incomplete sequencing despite the large sequencing depth. Naive subsets generally had larger estimated clonotype richness than memory subsets did. Pairwise subsampling led to the expectation that sequencing depth would affect the degree of clonotype sharing among donors. Because the study included a small number of donors, the genetic and exposure-history diversity represented was limited. Only blood was sampled, and tissue TCR repertoires likely differ from those in blood. Across a few donors, around 5.4% of naive CD4, approximately 3.6% of naive CD8, around 2.5% of memory CD4, and approximately 0.4% of memory CD8 clonotypes were shared.

Using the deep immunoSEQ assay, multiplex PCR amplified TCR CDR3 regions from genomic DNA. Extracted genomic DNA from each cell subset was distributed evenly across all wells of several immunoSEQ 96-well plates, and each plate was treated as a replicate. For sorted subsets, around 200 ng genomic DNA, equal to 30,000 or so T cell genomes, was loaded into each replicate PCR. Purified libraries were quantified with a Qubit 3.0 fluorometer, sized on a Bioanalyzer 2100, and re-quantified with the KAPA Library Quantification kit. Every immunoSEQ 96-well plate was sequenced on a dedicated single-read 150-cycle Illumina NextSeq 550 flow cell. The original pipeline was this. Because the immunoSEQ output held only junctional sequences and lacked quality scores, the filtering could not match the filtering applied to full-length reads. Sequences were annotated with PyIR, a Python wrapper for IgBLAST v1.9, using IMGT germline references to assign V/J genes and CDR3. Any read was removed if the V/J assignment was weak (E-value above 1e-6), the CDR3 was missing, or the read contained stop codons, out-of-frame junctions, or ambiguous translated residues. A V3J clonotype was defined by an identical inferred V gene, J gene, and CDR3 amino acid sequence. Percentage overlap between repertoires was computed as shared unique clonotypes divided by the size of the smaller repertoire. RTK rarefaction, the Chao1 estimator, and Recon v2.1 estimates of unobserved clonotypes were used to assess repertoire richness. Generation probabilities for all TCRbeta clonotypes obtained by the gDNA method from a few donors were computed using OLGA. This is the immuneACCESS table as TCRdb keeps it, with only in-frame sequences that have V and J called. A part of the clones is gone; compared with another copy, unresolved V genes explain less than half, and the rest is unexplained. The V and J calls and the clone size are those of that table, but D and trimming were determined from the DNA. This sample has under 650,000 clones in its table, and less than 96% of those were observed once. The ten largest clones capture 0.055% to 0.075% of the sample.

The donors were healthy, HIV-negative adults with no recently reported acute infections or vaccinations. Every donor was a Caucasian adult living in Nashville, Tennessee, USA. Magnetic negative selection was used to enrich CD4+ T cells, after which naive cells were positively selected on CD45RA and the negative fraction became the memory subset. Blood was collected by leukapheresis, and PBMCs were isolated by Ficoll-Histopaque density gradient centrifugation and then cryopreserved in liquid nitrogen vapor phase. Analytical flow cytometry was used to check the purity and quantity of every magnetically sorted T cell population. Each sorted fraction had its genomic DNA isolated and then quantified by UV absorbance on a Nanodrop 2000c. With regard to this clone: The antigen it binds to is not known. There are no base qualities to consult, and no much larger clone falls within one base.

From the germline V gene, CDR1 is LGHNA and CDR2 is YNFKEQ. V is cut by 0 bases and J by 5 bases, and the space between the germline ends is 13 bases. The CDR3 covers 16 residues, taking in both the cysteine and the phenylalanine. Just CDR3 DNA is preserved here, 48 bases in frame from base 1. This TCR came from a woman aged 30 to 39 in good health. This sequence uses TRBV4-2 and TRBJ2-2; a tentative D call is TRBD2 (6 bases match). The sequencing input was naive CD4+ T cells sorted from blood. The cell subset or site label, read with the paper, signifies: CD45RA+ positively selected. The CDR3 protein sequence reads: CASSQELGSGTGELFF. Here is the DNA: TGTGCCAGCAGCCAAGAACTCGGGAGTGGTACCGGGGAGCTGTTTTTT.